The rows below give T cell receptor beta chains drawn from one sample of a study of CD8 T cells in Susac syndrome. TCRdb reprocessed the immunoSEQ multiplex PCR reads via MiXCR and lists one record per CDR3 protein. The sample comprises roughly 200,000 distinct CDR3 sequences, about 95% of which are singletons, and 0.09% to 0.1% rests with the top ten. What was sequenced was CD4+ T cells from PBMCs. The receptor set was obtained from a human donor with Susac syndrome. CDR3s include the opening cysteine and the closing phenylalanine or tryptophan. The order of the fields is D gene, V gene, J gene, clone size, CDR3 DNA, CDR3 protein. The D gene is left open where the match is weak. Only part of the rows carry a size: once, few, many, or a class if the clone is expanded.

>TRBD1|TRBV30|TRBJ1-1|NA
TGTGCCTGGAGTTCGACAGGGGACACTGAAGCTTTCTTT
CAWSSTGDTEAFF
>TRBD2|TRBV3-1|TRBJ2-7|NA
TGTGCCAGCAGCGAAAGGACTAGCGGGCCCTACGAGCAGTACTTC
CASSERTSGPYEQYF
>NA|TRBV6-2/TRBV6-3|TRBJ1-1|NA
TGTGCCAGCAGTTACCTGTTTGGGACCGGAGCTTTCTTT
CASSYLFGTGAFF
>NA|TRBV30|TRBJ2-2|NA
TGTGCCTGGGATGAGTTTGTCGCGAACACCGGGGAGCTGTTTTTT
CAWDEFVANTGELFF
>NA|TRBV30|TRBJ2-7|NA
TGTGCCTGGAGTGTATTTTCTAGCAACCCCTCCTACGAGCAGTACTTC
CAWSVFSSNPSYEQYF
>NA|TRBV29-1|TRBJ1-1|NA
TGCAGCGGGGACGGGTGGTCGGCTACTGAAGCTTTCTTT
CSGDGWSATEAFF
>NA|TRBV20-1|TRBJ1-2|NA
TGCAGTGCTAGAGTCCCCCAATCCGGCTACACCTTC
CSARVPQSGYTF
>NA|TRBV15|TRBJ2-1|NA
TGTGCCACCAGCAGAGCAGGGGAGTCCTACAATGAGCAGTTCTTC
CATSRAGESYNEQFF
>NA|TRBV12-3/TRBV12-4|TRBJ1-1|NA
TGTGCCAGCAGTCCCACCCGGAGTAGCCTCATGAACACTGAAGCTTTCTTT
CASSPTRSSLMNTEAFF
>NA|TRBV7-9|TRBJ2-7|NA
TGTGCCAGCAGCTTAATGGAGGCCGAGCAGTACTTC
CASSLMEAEQYF
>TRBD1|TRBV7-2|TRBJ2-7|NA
TGTGCCAGCAGCTTAGCGGACAGGGGTCCCTACGAGCAGTACTTC
CASSLADRGPYEQYF
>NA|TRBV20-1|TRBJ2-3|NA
TGCGGTGCCTCCCCGGGAAGGGGGTTGGTGGCGCAGTATTTT
CGASPGRGLVAQYF
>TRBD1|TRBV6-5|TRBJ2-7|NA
TGTGCCAGCAGTTACTCGGAACAGGGGTCCTACGAGCAGTACTTC
CASSYSEQGSYEQYF
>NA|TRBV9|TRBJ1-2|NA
TGTGCCAGCAGCGTAGCTACGGGGGCCTACTATGGCTACACCTTC
CASSVATGAYYGYTF
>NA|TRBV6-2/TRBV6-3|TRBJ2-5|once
TGTGCCAGCAGTTACGGGGCACGGACGACCCAGTACTTC
CASSYGARTTQYF
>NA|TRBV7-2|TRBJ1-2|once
TGTGCCAGCAGCTCTCGACTAGGGGAAACGGATGGCTACACCTTC
CASSSRLGETDGYTF
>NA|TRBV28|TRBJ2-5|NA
TGTGCCAGCAGTCCTCGGCCGGGGAAGGGCGAGACCCAGTACTTC
CASSPRPGKGETQYF
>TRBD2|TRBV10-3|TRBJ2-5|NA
TGTGCCATCAGTGATGGCCTAAAAACGGGGGGAGAGACCCAGTACTTC
CAISDGLKTGGETQYF
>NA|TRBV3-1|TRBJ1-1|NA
TGTGCCAGCAGCCAAGATCGGGGATCTGAAGCTTTCTTT
CASSQDRGSEAFF
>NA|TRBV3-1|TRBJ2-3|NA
TGTGCCAGCAGCCAAGCGGGGGCCCGCACAGATACGCAGTATTTT
CASSQAGARTDTQYF
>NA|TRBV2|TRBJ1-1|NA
TGTGCCAGCAGACAGGGCTTCACTGAAGCTTTCTTT
CASRQGFTEAFF
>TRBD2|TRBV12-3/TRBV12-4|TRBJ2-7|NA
TGTGCCATCAGACTAGCGGGAGGGCCCTCGGACGAGCAGTACTTC
CAIRLAGGPSDEQYF
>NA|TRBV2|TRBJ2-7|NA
TGTGCCAGCAGTGGTGACGGGCCCTACGAGCAGTACTTC
CASSGDGPYEQYF
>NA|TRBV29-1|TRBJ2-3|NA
TGCAGCGTTGAACTGGGGCTATTAAATACGCAGTATTTT
CSVELGLLNTQYF
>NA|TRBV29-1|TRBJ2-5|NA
TGCAGCGTTATCGCGTTTGAGACCCAGTACTTC
CSVIAFETQYF
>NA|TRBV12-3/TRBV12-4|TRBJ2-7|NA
TGTGCCAGCAGTCCCCACCTTGGGGGGCAAGACGAGCAGTACTTC
CASSPHLGGQDEQYF
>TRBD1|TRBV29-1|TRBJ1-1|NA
TGCAGCGTCGGGACAGGGAGTGGGGACACTGAAGCTTTCTTT
CSVGTGSGDTEAFF
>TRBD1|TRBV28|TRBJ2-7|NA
TGTGCCAGCAGAACGACAGGGGCGCATCCTTCCGAGCAGTACTTC
CASRTTGAHPSEQYF
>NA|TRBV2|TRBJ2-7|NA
TGTGCCAGCAGTGAACGGGGAGCTCGCTACGAGCAGTACTTC
CASSERGARYEQYF
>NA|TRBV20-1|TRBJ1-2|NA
TGCAGTGCGGGGCGGGACTTAAAATCCTATGGCTACACCTTC
CSAGRDLKSYGYTF
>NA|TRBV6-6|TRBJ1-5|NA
TGTGCCAGCAGTTACGCGGGGGATAGCAATCAGCCCCAGCATTTT
CASSYAGDSNQPQHF
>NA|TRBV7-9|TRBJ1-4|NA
TGTGCCAGCAGCTTAAAAAGGCAGATTAATGAAAAACTGTTTTTT
CASSLKRQINEKLFF
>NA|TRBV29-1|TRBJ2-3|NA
TGCAGCGTTAGAGGGACTTCATATACGCAGTATTTT
CSVRGTSYTQYF
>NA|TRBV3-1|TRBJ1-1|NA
TGTGCCAGCAGGTCCACCGGGGCGGCTGAAGCTTTCTTT
CASRSTGAAEAFF
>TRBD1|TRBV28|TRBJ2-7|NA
TGTGCCAGCAGTTCACGGACAGGGGGCGGCTCCTACGAGCAGTACTTC
CASSSRTGGGSYEQYF
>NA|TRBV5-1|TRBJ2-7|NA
TGCGCCAGCAGCTTGTCTACAGCAACCTACGAGCAGTACTTC
CASSLSTATYEQYF
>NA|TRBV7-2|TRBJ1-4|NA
TGTGCCAGCAGGTCAGGGCTGGCAGGTGTTAATGAAAAACTGTTTTTT
CASRSGLAGVNEKLFF
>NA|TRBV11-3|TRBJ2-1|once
TGTGCCAGCAGCTCCGGGCCGGACTCCTACAATGAGCAGTTCTTC
CASSSGPDSYNEQFF
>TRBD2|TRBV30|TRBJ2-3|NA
TGTGCCTGGAAGATCCCGGGAGCGGGAGTAACAGATACGCAGTATTTT
CAWKIPGAGVTDTQYF
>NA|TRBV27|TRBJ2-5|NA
TGTGCCAGCAGTGGGTACACACAAGAGACCCAGTACTTC
CASSGYTQETQYF
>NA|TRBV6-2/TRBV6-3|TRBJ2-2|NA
TGTGCCAGCAGCCCTAGTGGGGGCTCCGGGGAGCTGTTTTTT
CASSPSGGSGELFF
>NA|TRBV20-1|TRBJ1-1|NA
TGCAGTGCGAAAGGGGGAGTTGTAGGGACTGAAGCTTTCTTT
CSAKGGVVGTEAFF
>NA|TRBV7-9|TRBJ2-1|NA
TGTGCCAGCAGAGGACAGCGGGCGAGCCTGGATGAGCAGTTCTTC
CASRGQRASLDEQFF
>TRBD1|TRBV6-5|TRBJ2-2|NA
TGTGCCAGCAGTCCTCGGGACAGGGGCACCGGGGAGCTGTTTTTT
CASSPRDRGTGELFF
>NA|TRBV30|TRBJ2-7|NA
TGTGCCTGGAGTCCAAGCTCCTACGAGCAGTACTTC
CAWSPSSYEQYF
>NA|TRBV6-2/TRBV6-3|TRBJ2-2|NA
TGTGCCAGCAGTTCCGGCCCCCCGGGGGAGCTGTTTTTT
CASSSGPPGELFF
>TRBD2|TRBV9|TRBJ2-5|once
TGTGCCAGCAGTGTTGGACTAGCGGGAGGAGAGACCCAGTACTTC
CASSVGLAGGETQYF
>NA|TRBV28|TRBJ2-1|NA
TGTGCCAGCACCGCGCCCGATGAGCAGTTCTTC
CASTAPDEQFF
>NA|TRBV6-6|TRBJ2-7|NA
TGTGCCACCCACCCAAGGGAGAGGGACGAGCAGTACTTC
CATHPRERDEQYF